Sequencing of this TCR beta chain was carried out in a study of human T cells and chemical hapten exposure. One entry per CDR3 protein results from TCRdb running MiXCR on the RACE reads. The profile shows about 80,000 distinct CDR3 sequences, around 13% of them singletons. Indicated time point: pre-sensitization, week 0. Treatment of the sample: therapeutic diphenylcyclopropenone sensitization with weekly scalp DPC. Unmatched junction bases numbered 7, after V lost 1 base and J lost 5 bases. This CDR3 spans 16 amino acids. Germline values: CDR1 SGHAT, CDR2 FQNNGV. There are a few counts of this clonotype.

The sample here was whole blood, taken in connection with sensitization to the hapten diphenylcyclopropenone (DPC). The rearrangement uses TRBV11-2 and TRBJ2-3; 9 bases line up with TRBD2. The sequence came from a woman between 45 and 65 years old with alopecia areata. Some clones in this sample may be carry-over from other donors' samples. CDR3 nucleotide sequence: TGTGCCAGCAGCTTAGGGGTGACTAGCGGACAAGATACGCAGTATTTT. Translated, it gives CASSLGVTSGQDTQYF.